What follows are 9 T cell receptor beta chains derived from one specimen sequenced in a study of CD8 T cells in Susac syndrome (dated by TCRdb to the late 2010s). Library method: the immunoSEQ multiplex PCR assay. RNA was extracted using the RNeasy kit, and roughly 0.5 to 1 microgram was reverse transcribed with random hexamers. TCRdb reprocessing: public reads trimmed at Q25 with fastp, clones called with MiXCR, in-frame beta chains kept. Each record represents a unique CDR3 protein, reported with the most common genes and DNA among its rows. For this sample the table gives 55,000 to 75,000 distinct CDR3 sequences, of which roughly 93% were detected only once. The ten top clones hold roughly 0.16% of the sample. Material for sequencing was CD4+ T cells from PBMCs. The receptors shown here come from a human donor with Susac syndrome.

The J gene is TRBJ2-7, the V gene TRBV27; TRBD2 aligns across 7 bases. CDR3 length equals 15 residues. V lost 3 bases and J lost 0; bases outside the gene matches: 5. Germline V gives CDR1 MNHEY, CDR2 SMNVEV (reference sequence). The CDR3 DNA reads as TGTGCCAGCAGTTTGTGGGGAGGGTCCTCCTACGAGCAGTACTTC. Translating gives CASSLWGGSSYEQYF.

This chain uses TRBV14 with TRBJ1-1; no clear D. The CDR3 has 11 amino acids. Trimming took off 3 bases at V and 8 bases at J, with 7 bases between the two ends. Germline lookup yields CDR1 SGHDN and CDR2 FVKESK. CDR3 in amino acids: CASSQTSEAFF. The CDR3 nucleotides are TGTGCCAGCAGCCAGACTTCAGAAGCTTTCTTT.

The genes are TRBV11-3 and TRBJ2-2, with no clear D. This CDR3 region has 15 residues. With 6 bases removed from V and 4 bases from J, the gap between germline ends came to 15 bases. CDR1 and CDR2 (germline): SGHNT, YENEEA. CDR3 nucleotides: TGTGCCAGCAGTTTCGGGCATTTAGGCACCGGGGAGCTGTTTTTT. Protein: CASSFGHLGTGELFF.

The chain uses TRBV11-2 and TRBJ1-6; 9 nucleotides line up with TRBD1. The V gene's germline CDR1 is SGHAT and CDR2 FQNNGV. The CDR3 has 16 residues. J was trimmed by 10 bases and V by 5 bases; bases with no gene match: 12. The CDR3 spells CASSEGPDRGRSPLHF. The CDR3 bases are TGTGCCAGCAGCGAGGGGCCCGACAGGGGGAGGTCACCCCTCCACTTT.

The genes are TRBV6-5 and TRBJ2-2; 11 nucleotides align to TRBD2. The germline V gene has CDR1 MNHEY and CDR2 SVGAGI. Trimming removed 4 bases from V and 1 base from J; junction bases left unmatched: 11. The CDR3 sequence is 19 residues long. DNA of the CDR3: TGTGCCAGCAGTTTATATAGCGGGGGGGCTAGAGGGAACACCGGGGAGCTGTTTTTT. Its translation is CASSLYSGGARGNTGELFF.

This rearrangement joins TRBV7-2 to TRBJ2-3; 9 positions match TRBD2. Looked up from germline, CDR1 is SGHTA and CDR2 is FQGNSA. The CDR3 loop spans 15 amino acids. V shed 8 bases, J shed 2 bases, and the junction held 8 bases outside the gene matches. The CDR3, as DNA: TGTGCCAGCCTTCCGAGCGGGGGGCTCACAGATACGCAGTATTTT. It is translated as CASLPSGGLTDTQYF.

V gene TRBV7-9 combines with J gene TRBJ1-1, with D perhaps matching TRBD1 (5 bases). The germline V gene encodes CDR1 SEHNR and CDR2 FQNEAQ (reference sequence). There are 11 residues in the CDR3. V lost 5 bases and J lost 5, with 6 bases in between. The CDR3: CASSGGTEAFF. DNA for the CDR3: TGTGCCAGCAGCGGGGGAACTGAAGCTTTCTTT.

CDR3 coding DNA: TGTGCCAGCAGCTTCGACAGGGGCACTGAAGCTTTCTTT. This sequence encodes CASSFDRGTEAFF. V usage is TRBV6-2 or TRBV6-3 and J usage is TRBJ1-1; TRBD1 agrees at 8 bases. CDR1 is MNHEY, CDR2 SVGEGT, per germline. CDR3 size: 13 residues. V dropped 6 bases and J dropped 4; count of bases not matched to a gene: 4.

The chain couples TRBV28 to TRBJ2-7, with D perhaps being TRBD1 or TRBD2 (6 bases each). The CDR3 contains 17 residues. Trimming cost V 5 bases and J 0 bases, with 20 bases left between them. CDR1 and CDR2 (germline): MDHEN, SYDVKM. The chain's CDR3 is CASSQPREGGPSYEQYF. In DNA form, the CDR3 reads TGTGCCAGCAGTCAACCTCGGGAAGGGGGGCCCTCCTACGAGCAGTACTTC.